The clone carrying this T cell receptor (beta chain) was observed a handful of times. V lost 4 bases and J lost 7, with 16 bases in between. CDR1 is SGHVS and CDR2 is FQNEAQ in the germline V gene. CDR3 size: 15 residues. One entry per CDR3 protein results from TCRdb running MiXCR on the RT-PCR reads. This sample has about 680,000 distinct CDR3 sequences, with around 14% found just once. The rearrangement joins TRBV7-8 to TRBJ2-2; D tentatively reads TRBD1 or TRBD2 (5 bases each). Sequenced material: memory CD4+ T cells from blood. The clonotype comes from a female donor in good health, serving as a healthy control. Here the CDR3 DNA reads TGTGCCAGCAGCTCGGACGGGACCCTAGGCGGGGAGCTGTTTTTT. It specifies CASSSDGTLGGELFF.